The text below deals with one T cell receptor (beta chain). Antigen: not known. V was clipped by 2 bases and J by 4 bases, with 5 bases between them. CDR1 is LGHDT and CDR2 is YNNKEL in the germline V gene (reference sequence). The CDR3 is 13 residues long. The sample comes from a study of CD8 T cells in ankylosing spondylitis. Study findings and constraints: Disease-linked clones were reportedly significantly enriched in matched ankylosing spondylitis synovial fluid. Seemingly distinctive of ankylosing spondylitis blood was a TCR beta motif formed by eight highly homologous variants. Some of the motif variants had earlier been found in reactive arthritis patients' fluid and blood.

The authors made TCR beta libraries by quantitative 5'-RACE with molecular barcodes. Using its own MiXCR run on the 5' RACE reads, TCRdb lists one record per CDR3 protein. In the table there are 470,000 or so distinct CDR3 sequences, approximately 26% of which are singletons. The receptor's source is a male donor with ankylosing spondylitis. The specimen was blood, either unsorted or a sorted T cell fraction (not recorded which). This chain connects TRBV3-1 to TRBJ2-2; no definite D call. CDR3 in DNA: TGTGCCAGCAGCCAACCAGTCACCGGGGAGCTGTTTTTT. This codes for CASSQPVTGELFF. Drawing the rest from reference TRBV3-1 and TRBJ2-2, the complete variable domain is DTAVSQTPKYLVTQMGNDKSIKCEQNLGHDTMYWYKQDSKKFLKIMFSYNNKELIINETVPNRFSPKSPDKAHLNLHINSLELGDSAVYFCASSQPVTGELFFGEGSRLTVL.